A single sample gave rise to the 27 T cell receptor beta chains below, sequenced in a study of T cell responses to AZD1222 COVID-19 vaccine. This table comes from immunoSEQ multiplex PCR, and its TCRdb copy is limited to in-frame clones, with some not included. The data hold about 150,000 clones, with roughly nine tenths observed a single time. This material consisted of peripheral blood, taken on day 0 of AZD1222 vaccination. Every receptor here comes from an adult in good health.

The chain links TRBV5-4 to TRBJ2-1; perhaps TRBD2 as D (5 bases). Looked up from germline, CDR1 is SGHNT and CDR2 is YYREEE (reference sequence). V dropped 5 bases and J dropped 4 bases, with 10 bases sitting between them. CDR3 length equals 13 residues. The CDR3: CASRAAEYNEQFF. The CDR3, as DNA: TGTGCCAGCAGGGCAGCGGAATACAATGAGCAGTTCTTC.

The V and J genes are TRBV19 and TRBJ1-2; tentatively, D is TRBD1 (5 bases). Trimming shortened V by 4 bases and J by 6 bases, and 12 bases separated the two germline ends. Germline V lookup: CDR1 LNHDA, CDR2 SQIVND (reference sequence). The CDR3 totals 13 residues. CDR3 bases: TGTGCCAGTAGTAATTGGGGCTCGGATGGCTACACCTTC. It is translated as CASSNWGSDGYTF.

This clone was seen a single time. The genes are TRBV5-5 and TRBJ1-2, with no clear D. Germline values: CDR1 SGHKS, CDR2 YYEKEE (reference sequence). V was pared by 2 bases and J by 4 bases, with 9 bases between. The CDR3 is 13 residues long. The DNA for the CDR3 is TGTGCCAGCAGCTTCGGGAACCTCTATGGCTACACCTTC. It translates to CASSFGNLYGYTF.

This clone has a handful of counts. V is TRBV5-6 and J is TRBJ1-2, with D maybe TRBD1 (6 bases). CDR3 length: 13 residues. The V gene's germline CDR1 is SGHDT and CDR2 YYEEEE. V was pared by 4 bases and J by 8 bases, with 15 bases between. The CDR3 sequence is CASSRPGTMGYTF. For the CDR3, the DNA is TGTGCCAGCAGCCGACCCGGGACAATGGGCTACACCTTC.

CDR3 nucleotides: TGTGCCAGCAGCTTAGGGGGGCTAGCGGGAGGTCTCCGAGACACGCAGTATTTT. Translated, it gives CASSLGGLAGGLRDTQYF. This rearrangement joins TRBV7-2 to TRBJ2-3; TRBD2 matches 11 bases. V was clipped by 1 base and J by 9 bases; unmatched bases: 15. CDR3 length: 18 residues. Germline values: CDR1 SGHTA, CDR2 FQGNSA.

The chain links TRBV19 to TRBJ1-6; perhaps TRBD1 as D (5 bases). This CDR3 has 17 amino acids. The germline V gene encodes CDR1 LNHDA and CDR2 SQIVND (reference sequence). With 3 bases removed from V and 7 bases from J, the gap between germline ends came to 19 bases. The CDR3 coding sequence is TGTGCCAGTAGTATTCTTCCCCGACAGCCGCTGAATTCACCCCTCCACTTT. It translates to CASSILPRQPLNSPLHF.

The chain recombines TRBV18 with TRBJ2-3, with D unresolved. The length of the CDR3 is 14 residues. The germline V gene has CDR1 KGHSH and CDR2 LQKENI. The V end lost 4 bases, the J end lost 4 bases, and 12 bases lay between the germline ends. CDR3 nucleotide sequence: TGTGCCAGCTCACGACCGGCTGGCGCAGATACGCAGTATTTT. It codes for CASSRPAGADTQYF.

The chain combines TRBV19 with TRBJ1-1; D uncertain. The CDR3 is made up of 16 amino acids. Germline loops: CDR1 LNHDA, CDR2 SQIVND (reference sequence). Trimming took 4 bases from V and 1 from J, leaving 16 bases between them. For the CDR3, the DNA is TGTGCCAGTAGTACAGAGGAACGTTGGTCGAACACTGAAGCTTTCTTT. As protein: CASSTEERWSNTEAFF.

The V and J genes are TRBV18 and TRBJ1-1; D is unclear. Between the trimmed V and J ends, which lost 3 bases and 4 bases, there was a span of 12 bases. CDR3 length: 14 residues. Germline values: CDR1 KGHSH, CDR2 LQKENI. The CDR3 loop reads CASSPGPAATEAFF. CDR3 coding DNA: TGTGCCAGCTCACCCGGACCAGCGGCCACTGAAGCTTTCTTT.

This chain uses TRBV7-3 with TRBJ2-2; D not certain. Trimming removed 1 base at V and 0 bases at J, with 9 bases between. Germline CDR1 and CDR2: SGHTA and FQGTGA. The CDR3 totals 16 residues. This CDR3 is CASSLIGGTNTGELFF. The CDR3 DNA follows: TGTGCCAGCAGCTTAATCGGCGGTACGAACACCGGGGAGCTGTTTTTT.

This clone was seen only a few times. CDR3 DNA sequence: TGCGCCAGCAGCTTGGATTCCTGGGGTGGTACTGAAGCTTTCTTT. Protein: CASSLDSWGGTEAFF. The rearrangement links TRBV5-1 to TRBJ1-1; D unclear. Germline lookup yields CDR1 SGHRS and CDR2 YFSETQ. CDR3 length: 15 amino acids. V was shortened by 0 bases and J by 5 bases, with 14 bases between the two germline ends.

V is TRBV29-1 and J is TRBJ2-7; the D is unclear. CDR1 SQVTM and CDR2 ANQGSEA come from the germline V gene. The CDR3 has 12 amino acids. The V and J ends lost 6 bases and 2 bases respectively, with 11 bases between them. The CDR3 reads CSVADTTYEQYF. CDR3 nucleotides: TGCAGCGTCGCCGATACCACCTACGAGCAGTACTTC.

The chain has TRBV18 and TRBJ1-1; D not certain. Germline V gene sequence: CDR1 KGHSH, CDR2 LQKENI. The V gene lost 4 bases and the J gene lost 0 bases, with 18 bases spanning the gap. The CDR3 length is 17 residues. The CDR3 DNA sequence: TGTGCCAGCTCACACATTATTAAAGTTCGGGTGAACACTGAAGCTTTCTTT. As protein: CASSHIIKVRVNTEAFF.

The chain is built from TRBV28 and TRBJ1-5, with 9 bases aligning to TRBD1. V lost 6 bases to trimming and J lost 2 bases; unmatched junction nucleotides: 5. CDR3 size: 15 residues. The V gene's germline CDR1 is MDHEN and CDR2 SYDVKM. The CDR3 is CASRTGGEGNQPQHF. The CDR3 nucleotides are TGTGCCAGCAGAACAGGGGGCGAAGGCAATCAGCCCCAGCATTTT.

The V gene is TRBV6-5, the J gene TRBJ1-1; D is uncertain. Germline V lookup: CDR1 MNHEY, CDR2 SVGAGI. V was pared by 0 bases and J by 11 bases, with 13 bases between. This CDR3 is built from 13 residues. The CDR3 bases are TGTGCCAGCAGTTACTCGGCGGGCCCTGGGGCTTTCTTT. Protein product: CASSYSAGPGAFF.

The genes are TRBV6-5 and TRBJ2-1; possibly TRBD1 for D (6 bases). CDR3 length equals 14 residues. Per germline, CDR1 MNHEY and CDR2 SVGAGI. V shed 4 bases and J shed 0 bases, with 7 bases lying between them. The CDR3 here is CASSSDSSYNEQFF. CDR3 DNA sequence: TGTGCCAGCAGTTCGGACAGCTCCTACAATGAGCAGTTCTTC.

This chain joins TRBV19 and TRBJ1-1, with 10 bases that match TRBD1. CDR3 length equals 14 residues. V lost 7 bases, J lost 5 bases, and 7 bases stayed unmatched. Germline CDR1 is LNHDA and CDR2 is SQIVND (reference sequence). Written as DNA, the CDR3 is TGTGCCAGTACCATATGGGACAGGGGTACTGAAGCTTTCTTT. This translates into CASTIWDRGTEAFF.

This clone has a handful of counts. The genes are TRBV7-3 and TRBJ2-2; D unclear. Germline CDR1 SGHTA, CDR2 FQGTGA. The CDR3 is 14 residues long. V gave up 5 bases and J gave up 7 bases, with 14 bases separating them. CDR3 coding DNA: TGTGCCAGCAGCCCCCCTGGGAATCACGGGGAGCTGTTTTTT. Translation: CASSPPGNHGELFF.

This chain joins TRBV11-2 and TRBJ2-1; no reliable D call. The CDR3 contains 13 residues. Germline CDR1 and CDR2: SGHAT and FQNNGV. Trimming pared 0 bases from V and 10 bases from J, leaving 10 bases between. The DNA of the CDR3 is TGTGCCAGCAGCTTAGATCGAGTCCGGGAGCAGTTCTTC. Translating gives CASSLDRVREQFF. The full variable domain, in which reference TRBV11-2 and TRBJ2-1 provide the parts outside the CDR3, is EAGVAQSPRYKIIEKRQSVAFWCNPISGHATLYWYQQILGQGPKLLIQFQNNGVVDDSQLPKDRFSAERLKGVDSTLKIQPAKLEDSAVYLCASSLDRVREQFFGPGTRLTVL.

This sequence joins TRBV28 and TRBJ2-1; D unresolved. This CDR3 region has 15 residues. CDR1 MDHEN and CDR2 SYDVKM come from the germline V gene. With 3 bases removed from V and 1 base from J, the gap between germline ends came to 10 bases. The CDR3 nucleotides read TGTGCCAGCAGTTTGGTCACACAGTCCTACAATGAGCAGTTCTTC. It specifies CASSLVTQSYNEQFF. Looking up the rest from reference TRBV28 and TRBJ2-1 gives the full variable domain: DVKVTQSSRYLVKRTGEKVFLECVQDMDHENMFWYRQDPGLGLRLIYFSYDVKMKEKGDIPEGYSVSREKKERFSLILESASTNQTSMYLCASSLVTQSYNEQFFGPGTRLTVL.

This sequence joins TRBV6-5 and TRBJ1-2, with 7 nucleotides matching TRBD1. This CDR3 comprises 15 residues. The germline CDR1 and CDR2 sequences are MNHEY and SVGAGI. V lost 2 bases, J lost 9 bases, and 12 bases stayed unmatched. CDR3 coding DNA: TGTGCCAGCAGTTACGTGGGACAGCTCCACCTGAGCTACACCTTC. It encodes CASSYVGQLHLSYTF.

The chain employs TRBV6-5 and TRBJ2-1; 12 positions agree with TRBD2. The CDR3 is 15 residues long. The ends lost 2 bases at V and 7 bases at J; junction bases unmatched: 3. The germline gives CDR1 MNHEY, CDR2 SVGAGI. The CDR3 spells CASSYGTSGRNEQFF. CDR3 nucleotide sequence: TGTGCCAGCAGTTACGGCACTAGCGGGAGGAATGAGCAGTTCTTC.

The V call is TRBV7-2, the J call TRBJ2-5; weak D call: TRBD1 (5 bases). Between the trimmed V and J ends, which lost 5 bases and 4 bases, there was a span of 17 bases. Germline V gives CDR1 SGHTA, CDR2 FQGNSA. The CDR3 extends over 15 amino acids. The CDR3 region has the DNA TGTGCCAGCAGCAAAGCCGAGCAGGGATTAGAGACCCAGTACTTC. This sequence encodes CASSKAEQGLETQYF.

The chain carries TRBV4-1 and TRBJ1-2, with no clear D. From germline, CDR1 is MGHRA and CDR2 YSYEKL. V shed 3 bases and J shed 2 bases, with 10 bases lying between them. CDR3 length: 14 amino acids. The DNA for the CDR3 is TGCGCCAGCAGCCAGGATGAGAACAACTATGGCTACACCTTC. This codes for CASSQDENNYGYTF.

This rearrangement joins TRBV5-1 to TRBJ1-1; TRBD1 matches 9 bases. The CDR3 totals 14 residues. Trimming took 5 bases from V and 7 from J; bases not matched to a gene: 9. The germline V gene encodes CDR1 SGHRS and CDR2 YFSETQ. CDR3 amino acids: CASRKDRGVDEAFF. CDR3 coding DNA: TGCGCCAGCAGAAAGGACAGGGGCGTTGATGAAGCTTTCTTT.

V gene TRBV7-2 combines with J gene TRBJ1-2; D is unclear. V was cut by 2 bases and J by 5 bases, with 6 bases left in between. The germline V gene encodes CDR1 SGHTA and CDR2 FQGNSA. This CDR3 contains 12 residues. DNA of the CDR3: TGTGCCAGCAGCTTAAGCTCTTATGGCTACACCTTC. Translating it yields CASSLSSYGYTF. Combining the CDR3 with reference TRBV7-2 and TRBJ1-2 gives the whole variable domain GAGVSQSPSNKVTEKGKDVELRCDPISGHTALYWYRQSLGQGLEFLIYFQGNSAPDKSGLPSDRFSAERTGGSVSTLTIQRTQQEDSAVYLCASSLSSYGYTFGSGTRLTVV.

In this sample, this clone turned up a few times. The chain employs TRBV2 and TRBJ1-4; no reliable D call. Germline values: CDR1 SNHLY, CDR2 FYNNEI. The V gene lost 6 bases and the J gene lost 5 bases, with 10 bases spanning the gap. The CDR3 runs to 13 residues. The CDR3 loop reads CASRGRGNEKLFF. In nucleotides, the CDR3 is TGTGCCAGCAGGGGTAGAGGGAATGAAAAACTGTTTTTT. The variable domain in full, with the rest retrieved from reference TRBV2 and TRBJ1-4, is EPEVTQTPSHQVTQMGQEVILRCVPISNHLYFYWYRQILGQKVEFLVSFYNNEISEKSEIFDDQFSVERPDGSNFTLKIRSTKLEDSAMYFCASRGRGNEKLFFGSGTQLSVL.